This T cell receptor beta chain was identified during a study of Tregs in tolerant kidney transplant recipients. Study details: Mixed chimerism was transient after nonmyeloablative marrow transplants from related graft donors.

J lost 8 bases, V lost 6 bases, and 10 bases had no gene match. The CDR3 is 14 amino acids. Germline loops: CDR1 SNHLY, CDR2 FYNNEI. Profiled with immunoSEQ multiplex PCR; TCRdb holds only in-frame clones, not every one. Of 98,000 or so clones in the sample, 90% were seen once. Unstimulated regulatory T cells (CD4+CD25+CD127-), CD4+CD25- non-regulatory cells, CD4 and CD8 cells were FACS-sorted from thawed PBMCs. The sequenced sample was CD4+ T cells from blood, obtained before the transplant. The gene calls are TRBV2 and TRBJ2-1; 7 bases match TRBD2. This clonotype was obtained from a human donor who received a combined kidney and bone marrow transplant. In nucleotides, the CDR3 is TGTGCCAGCAGGGCGGGAGCAACCTTGGATGAGCAGTTCTTC. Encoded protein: CASRAGATLDEQFF.